This T cell receptor beta chain was obtained from a study of blood T cell repertoires in COVID-19. The CDR3 spans 13 residues. CDR1 is MNHEY and CDR2 is SMNVEV in the germline V gene (reference sequence). V was trimmed by 4 bases and J by 6 bases, leaving 12 bases between them. In the source study's methods: The assay estimated nucleated cells by amplifying reference gene primers. Assay used: immunoSEQ multiplex PCR; TCRdb lists only in-frame clones, some missing. V and J calls and clone size are as listed in that table; D and trimming were resolved from the DNA. The table has approximately 46,000 clones, 75% to 95% seen once; the top ten hold 6% to 6.5%.

Sequences were obtained from peripheral blood. This TCR came from a man aged 70 or older with active COVID-19. V and J are TRBV27 and TRBJ2-5; tentative D call: TRBD2 (6 bases). This CDR3 reads CASSYMGGQTQYF. CDR3 nucleotides: TGTGCCAGCAGTTATATGGGGGGTCAGACCCAGTACTTC.